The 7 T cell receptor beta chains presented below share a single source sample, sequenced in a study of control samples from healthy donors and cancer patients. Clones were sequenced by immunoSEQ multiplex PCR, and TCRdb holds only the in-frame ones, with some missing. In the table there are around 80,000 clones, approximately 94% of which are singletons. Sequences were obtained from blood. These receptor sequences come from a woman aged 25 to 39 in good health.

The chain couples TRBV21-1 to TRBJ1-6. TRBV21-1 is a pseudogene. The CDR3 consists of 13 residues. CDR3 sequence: CASSYRDLSPLHF. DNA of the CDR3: TGTGCCAGCAGTTATAGAGACCTATCACCCCTCCACTTT.

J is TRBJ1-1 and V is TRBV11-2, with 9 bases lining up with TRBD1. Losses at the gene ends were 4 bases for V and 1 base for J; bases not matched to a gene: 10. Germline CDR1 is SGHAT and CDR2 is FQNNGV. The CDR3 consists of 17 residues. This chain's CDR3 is CASSSHRGQVPNTEAFF. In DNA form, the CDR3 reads TGTGCCAGCAGCTCCCACAGGGGGCAAGTACCGAACACTGAAGCTTTCTTT. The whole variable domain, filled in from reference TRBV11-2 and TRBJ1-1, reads EAGVAQSPRYKIIEKRQSVAFWCNPISGHATLYWYQQILGQGPKLLIQFQNNGVVDDSQLPKDRFSAERLKGVDSTLKIQPAKLEDSAVYLCASSSHRGQVPNTEAFFGQGTRLTVV.

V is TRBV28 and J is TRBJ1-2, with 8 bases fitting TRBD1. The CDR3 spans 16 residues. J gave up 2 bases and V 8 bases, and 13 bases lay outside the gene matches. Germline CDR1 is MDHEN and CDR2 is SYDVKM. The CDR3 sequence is CASGSGTGYPNYGYTF. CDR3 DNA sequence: TGTGCCAGCGGATCTGGGACAGGCTATCCCAACTATGGCTACACCTTC.

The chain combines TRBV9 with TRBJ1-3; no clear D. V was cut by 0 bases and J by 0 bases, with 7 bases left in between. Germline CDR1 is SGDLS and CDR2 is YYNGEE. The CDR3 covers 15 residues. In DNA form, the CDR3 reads TGTGCCAGCAGCGTAGGGTCAGACTCTGGAAACACCATATATTTT. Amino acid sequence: CASSVGSDSGNTIYF.

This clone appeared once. The CDR3 loop is CARGVPGQGFGNSPLHF. CDR3 bases: TGTGCCAGGGGGGTGCCGGGACAGGGTTTTGGGAATTCACCCCTCCACTTT. The chain has TRBV19 and TRBJ1-6; 9 bases are shared with TRBD1. From germline, CDR1 is LNHDA and CDR2 SQIVND (reference sequence). The CDR3 runs to 17 residues. V was pared by 9 bases and J by 7 bases, with 16 bases of the junction left unmatched.

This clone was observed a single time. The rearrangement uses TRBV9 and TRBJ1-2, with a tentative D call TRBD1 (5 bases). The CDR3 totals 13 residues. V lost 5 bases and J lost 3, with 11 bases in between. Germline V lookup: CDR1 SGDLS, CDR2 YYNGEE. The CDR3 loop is CASSAQGDYGYTF. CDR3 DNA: TGTGCCAGCAGTGCTCAGGGTGACTATGGCTACACCTTC.

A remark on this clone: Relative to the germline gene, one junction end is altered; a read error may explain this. The CDR3 DNA reads TGTGCCAGCAGTTTAGGTAGGGAGCGCACAGGTACGCAGTATTTT. Protein: CASSLGRERTGTQYF. The J gene is TRBJ2-3, the V gene TRBV28; D might be TRBD1 or TRBD2, each matching 5 bases. This CDR3 contains 15 residues. CDR1 is MDHEN, CDR2 SYDVKM, per germline.